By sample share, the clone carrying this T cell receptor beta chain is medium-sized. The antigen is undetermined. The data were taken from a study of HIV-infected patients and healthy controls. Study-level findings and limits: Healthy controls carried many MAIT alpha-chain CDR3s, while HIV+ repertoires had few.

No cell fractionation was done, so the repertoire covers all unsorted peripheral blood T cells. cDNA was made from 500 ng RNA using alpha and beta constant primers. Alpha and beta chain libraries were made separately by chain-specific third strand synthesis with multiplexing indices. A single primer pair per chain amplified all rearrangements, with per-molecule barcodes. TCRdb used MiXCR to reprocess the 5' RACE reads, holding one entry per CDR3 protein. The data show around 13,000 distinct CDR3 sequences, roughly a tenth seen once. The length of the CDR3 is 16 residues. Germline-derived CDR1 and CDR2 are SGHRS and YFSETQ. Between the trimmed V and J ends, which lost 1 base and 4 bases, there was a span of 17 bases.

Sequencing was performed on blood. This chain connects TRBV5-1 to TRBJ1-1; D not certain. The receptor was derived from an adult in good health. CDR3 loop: CASSLWADTYGTEAFF. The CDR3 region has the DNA TGCGCCAGCAGCTTGTGGGCAGACACGTATGGCACTGAAGCTTTCTTT. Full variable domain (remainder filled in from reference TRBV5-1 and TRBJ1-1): KAGVTQTPRYLIKTRGQQVTLSCSPISGHRSVSWYQQTPGQGLQFLFEYFSETQRNKGNFPGRFSGRQFSNSRSEMNVSTLELGDSALYLCASSLWADTYGTEAFFGQGTRLTVV.